This T cell receptor beta chain originates from a study of cytomegalovirus exposure and HLA in healthy donors. Germline CDR1 is ENHRY and CDR2 is SYGVKD. This CDR3 comprises 16 residues. The V and J ends lost 3 bases and 1 base respectively, with 12 bases between them. The PCR ran on 60 Vbeta and 13 Jbeta primers. Produced via immunoSEQ multiplex PCR; TCRdb's table is partial and in-frame only. Counted here are fewer than 90,000 clones, about 70% occurring once; the ten biggest clones make up 7.5% to 9%. This receptor was identified in a man in his forties or fifties in good health and CMV-seropositive. The J gene is TRBJ2-2, the V gene TRBV10-3, with a tentative D call TRBD2 (6 bases). Sequencing was done on a sample of PBMCs. DNA of the CDR3: TGTGCCATCAGTGATGGGGGGTTAAAGAACACCGGGGAGCTGTTTTTT. It specifies CAISDGGLKNTGELFF.